A single sample is the source of the 18 T cell receptor beta chains below, sequenced in a study of low-dose radiotherapy and immunotherapy resistance in tumors. Primers used for first-strand cDNA, a TRAV- and TRBV-specific set, covered both alpha and beta chains. TCR amplification ran 15 to 25 PCR cycles using constant-region and V-primer adapter primers. TCRdb called the reads again in MiXCR, with one record for every CDR3 protein. This repertoire shows roughly 54,000 distinct CDR3 sequences, approximately 26% found once; its top ten account for around 6%. The time point was: before trial treatment. The sequences come from PBMCs, collected before treatment. These receptors were collected from a male donor with prostate cancer.

This clonotype was seen just once. The V call is TRBV18, the J call TRBJ2-5; TRBD2 agrees at 10 bases. The V gene's germline CDR1 is KGHSH and CDR2 LQKENI. The trim removed 5 bases at V and 5 bases at J, leaving 2 bases unmatched. This CDR3 is 13 amino acids long. CDR3 amino acids: CASSGTSVETQYF. The CDR3 nucleotides are TGTGCCAGCTCAGGGACTAGCGTGGAGACCCAGTACTTC.

This clonotype was observed at least ten times. The CDR3 here is CASSLASGSNQPQHF. The CDR3 region has the DNA TGTGCCAGCAGCCTAGCATCAGGTAGCAATCAGCCCCAGCATTTT. The chain joins TRBV12-3 or TRBV12-4 to TRBJ1-5; D gene uncertain. Trimming took 6 bases from V and 0 from J, leaving 12 bases between them. CDR3 size: 15 residues.

A word on this clonotype: At one boundary the junction diverges from the germline segment, which might be a read error. CDR3 sequence: CPSSLGTGRAGFF. The DNA for the CDR3 is TGCCCCAGCAGCCTAGGGACAGGGAGGGCCGGCTTCTTC. The chain recombines TRBV5-1 with TRBJ2-1; TRBD1 matches at 9 bases. CDR3 length: 13 amino acids. Germline V CDR1 and CDR2: SGHRS, YFSETQ.

This clonotype was observed many times. The chain carries TRBV6-6 and TRBJ2-7; TRBD2 aligns across 11 bases. Germline CDR1 and CDR2: MNHNY and SVGAGI (reference sequence). The CDR3 contains 15 residues. V lost 0 bases to trimming and J lost 7 bases; unmatched junction nucleotides: 5. The CDR3: CASSYSLAGGNEQYF. In DNA form, the CDR3 reads TGTGCCAGCAGTTACTCGCTAGCGGGAGGAAATGAGCAGTACTTC.

This clonotype was recorded many times. The chain combines TRBV7-9 with TRBJ2-5; D perhaps matches TRBD1 (6 bases). The CDR3 is 14 residues long. Germline CDR1 is SEHNR and CDR2 is FQNEAQ (reference sequence). The ends were cut back, 5 bases at V and 4 bases at J, with 14 bases in the middle. The CDR3 DNA reads TGTGCCAGCAGCCAAGGGGGAACGGGAGAGACCCAGTACTTC. Translating gives CASSQGGTGETQYF.

Turning to this clonotype: A read error is likely here: a far larger clone is one base away. The chain combines TRBV5-1 with TRBJ2-1; 12 bases map to TRBD1. There are 14 residues in the CDR3. CDR1 is SGHRS and CDR2 is YFSETQ in the germline V gene. Trimming at V came to 4 bases and at J to 10 bases, leaving 6 bases not matched to a gene. The CDR3 loop reads CASSGTGGLYEQFF. The CDR3 nucleotides are TGCGCCAGCAGCGGGACAGGGGGCCTCTACGAGCAGTTCTTC. Drawing the rest from reference TRBV5-1 and TRBJ2-1, the complete variable domain is KAGVTQTPRYLIKTRGQQVTLSCSPISGHRSVSWYQQTPGQGLQFLFEYFSETQRNKGNFPGRFSGRQFSNSRSEMNVSTLELGDSALYLCASSGTGGLYEQFFGPGTRLTVL.

This rearrangement joins TRBV5-6 to TRBJ2-2, with D uncertain. The V gene's germline CDR1 is SGHDT and CDR2 YYEEEE. Trimming pared 3 bases from V and 8 bases from J, leaving 11 bases between. The CDR3 has 13 residues. The CDR3 nucleotides are TGTGCCAGCAGCTCCCGTTATAGGGGGGAGCTGTTTTTT. This codes for CASSSRYRGELFF.

In this sample, this clonotype turned up many times. J is TRBJ1-1 and V is TRBV5-4; D unresolved. Per the germline V gene, CDR1 is SGHNT and CDR2 is YYREEE (reference sequence). V was shortened by 0 bases and J by 1 base, with 10 bases between the two germline ends. This CDR3 region has 15 residues. The CDR3 here is CASSLGFSGNTEAFF. CDR3 nucleotide sequence: TGTGCCAGCAGCTTGGGATTCTCGGGGAACACTGAAGCTTTCTTT.

This clonotype was seen repeatedly, ten times or more. This chain uses TRBV7-2 with TRBJ2-7; 7 bases are shared with TRBD2. The junction had 6 bases not matched to a gene; V was cut back by 2 bases and J by 2 bases. Germline V CDR1 and CDR2: SGHTA, FQGNSA. The CDR3 totals 15 residues. The DNA for the CDR3 is TGTGCCAGCAGCTTAAACGGCGGGGGAACCTACGAGCAGTACTTC. Translation gives CASSLNGGGTYEQYF.

At least ten counts were recorded for this clonotype. The chain employs TRBV10-3 and TRBJ2-2, with D possibly called TRBD1 or TRBD2 (6 bases each). Germline V gene data show CDR1 as ENHRY and CDR2 as SYGVKD. The CDR3 loop spans 14 amino acids. With 7 bases removed from V and 0 bases from J, the gap between germline ends came to 9 bases. This CDR3 is CAIKGGPNTGELFF. CDR3 nucleotides: TGTGCCATCAAAGGGGGGCCGAACACCGGGGAGCTGTTTTTT.

This clonotype was observed at least ten times. The V call is TRBV20-1, the J call TRBJ2-2; tentatively, D is TRBD1 (6 bases). CDR3 length equals 14 residues. Per the germline V gene, CDR1 is DFQATT and CDR2 is SNEGSKA (reference sequence). V was pared by 6 bases and J by 5 bases, with 16 bases between. The CDR3 DNA reads TGCAGTGCCCCCCGAGGTACAGGGACCGGGGAGCTGTTTTTT. This codes for CSAPRGTGTGELFF.

This clonotype has at least ten counts. The chain has TRBV27 and TRBJ1-2; 8 bases map to TRBD1. CDR1 and CDR2 from the germline V gene are MNHEY and SMNVEV (reference sequence). V lost 4 bases to trimming and J lost 8 bases; unmatched junction nucleotides: 9. The CDR3 is 14 amino acids. The CDR3 DNA reads TGTGCCAGCAGTTCCTGGGACAGGCCGGGAGGCTACACCTTC. Translated: CASSSWDRPGGYTF.

The V gene is TRBV29-1, the J gene TRBJ1-1, with D tentatively TRBD1 (5 bases). Germline V CDR1 and CDR2: SQVTM, ANQGSEA. The V and J ends lost 5 bases and 4 bases respectively, with 17 bases between them. This CDR3 spans 14 amino acids. The CDR3 sequence is CSVLGGDLFTEAFF. CDR3 nucleotide sequence: TGCAGCGTTTTGGGAGGGGACCTTTTCACTGAAGCTTTCTTT.

This clonotype was detected a few times. The chain has TRBV15 and TRBJ2-3; 9 nucleotides agree with TRBD1. The CDR3 has 14 amino acids. The germline V gene encodes CDR1 LNHNV and CDR2 YYDKDF (reference sequence). The trim removed 5 bases at V and 5 bases at J, leaving 5 bases unmatched. The CDR3 spells CATSRRQGGDTQYF. Written as DNA, the CDR3 is TGTGCCACCAGCCGCCGACAGGGGGGAGATACGCAGTATTTT. The whole variable domain, filled in from reference TRBV15 and TRBJ2-3, reads DAMVIQNPRYQVTQFGKPVTLSCSQTLNHNVMYWYQQKSSQAPKLLFHYYDKDFNNEADTPDNFQSRRPNTSFCFLDIRSPGLGDTAMYLCATSRRQGGDTQYFGPGTRLTVL.

This clonotype was seen repeatedly, ten times or more. The V gene is TRBV7-2, the J gene TRBJ2-3; D gene uncertain. Deletions cut 5 bases from V and 3 bases from J, with 18 bases between. CDR1 and CDR2 from the germline V gene are SGHTA and FQGNSA. The CDR3 is made up of 16 amino acids. The DNA of the CDR3 is TGTGCCAGCAGCCCACACAGCCGACGAGGAACAGATACGCAGTATTTT. As protein: CASSPHSRRGTDTQYF. Full variable domain (rest looked up from reference TRBV7-2 and TRBJ2-3): GAGVSQSPSNKVTEKGKDVELRCDPISGHTALYWYRQSLGQGLEFLIYFQGNSAPDKSGLPSDRFSAERTGGSVSTLTIQRTQQEDSAVYLCASSPHSRRGTDTQYFGPGTRLTVL.

A few counts support this clonotype. The J gene is TRBJ2-7, the V gene TRBV23-1, with TRBD1 matching over 7 bases. TRBV23-1 is an ORF; its function is uncertain. The CDR3 loop spans 14 amino acids. The J segment lost 2 bases and the V segment lost 4 bases, leaving 5 bases of the junction unmatched. CDR3 loop: CASSPGQAPYEQYF. For the CDR3, the DNA is TGCGCCAGCAGTCCCGGACAGGCACCCTACGAGCAGTACTTC.

This chain links TRBV3-1 with TRBJ1-1; TRBD1 is a possible D gene (5 bases). The germline V gene encodes CDR1 LGHDT and CDR2 YNNKEL (reference sequence). The CDR3 loop spans 14 amino acids. V lost 4 bases, J lost 4 bases, and 13 bases lay in between. CDR3 coding DNA: TGTGCCAGCAGCCTCCTCCAGGGTAGCACTGAAGCTTTCTTT. Amino acid sequence: CASSLLQGSTEAFF.

This clonotype was observed many times. The J gene is TRBJ1-1, the V gene TRBV3-1; possible D gene TRBD1, 5 bases. Trimming cost V 4 bases and J 6 bases, with 15 bases left between them. Germline CDR1 and CDR2: LGHDT and YNNKEL (reference sequence). This CDR3 is 14 amino acids long. The CDR3: CASSPQGGLPEAFF. The CDR3 nucleotides are TGTGCCAGCAGCCCGCAGGGTGGGCTGCCTGAAGCTTTCTTT.